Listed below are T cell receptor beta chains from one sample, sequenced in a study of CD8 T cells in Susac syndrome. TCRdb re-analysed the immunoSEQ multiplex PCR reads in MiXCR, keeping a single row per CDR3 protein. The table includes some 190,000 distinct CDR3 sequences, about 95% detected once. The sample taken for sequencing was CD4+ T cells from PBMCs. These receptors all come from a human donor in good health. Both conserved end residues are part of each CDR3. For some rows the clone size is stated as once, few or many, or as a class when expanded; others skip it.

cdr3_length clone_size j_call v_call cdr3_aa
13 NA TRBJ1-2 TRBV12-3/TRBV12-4 CASGDSSIYGYTF
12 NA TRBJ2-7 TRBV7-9 CASSPDWVEQYF
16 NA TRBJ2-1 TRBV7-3 CASSPGLAGDGNEQFF
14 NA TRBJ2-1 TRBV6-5 CASNPGTFYNEQFF
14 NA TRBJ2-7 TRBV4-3 CASSQVLGRAEQYF
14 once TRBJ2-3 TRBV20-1 CSARPRQRGDTQYF
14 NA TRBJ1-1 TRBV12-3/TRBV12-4 CASGHLGGWGEAFF
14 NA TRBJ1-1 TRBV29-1 CSIGLTGGSTEAFF
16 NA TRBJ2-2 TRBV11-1 CASSPRLAGVTGELFF
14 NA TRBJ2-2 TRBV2 CASRVRGHTGELFF
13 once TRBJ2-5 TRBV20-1 CSADDGGGETQYF
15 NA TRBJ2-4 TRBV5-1 CASSLGAGGENIQYF
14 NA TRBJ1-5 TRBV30 CAWSDRGSNQPQHF
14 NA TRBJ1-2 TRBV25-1 CASSESGQPHGYTF
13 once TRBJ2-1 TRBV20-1 CSARGLADNEQFF
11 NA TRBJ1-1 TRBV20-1 CSVLYRTEAFF
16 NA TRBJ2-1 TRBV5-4 CASSFSRVSSYNEQFF
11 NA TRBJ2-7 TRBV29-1 CSVEEGNEQYF
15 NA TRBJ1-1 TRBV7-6 CASSLGPGMNTEAFF
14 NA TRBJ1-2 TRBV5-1 CASSLASIPNGYTF
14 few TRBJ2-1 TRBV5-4 CASSLGGLGNEQFF
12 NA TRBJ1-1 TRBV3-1 CASSQEWNTAFF
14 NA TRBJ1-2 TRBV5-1 CASSIGQGSNGYTF
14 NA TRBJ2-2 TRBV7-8 CASSLSVISGELFF
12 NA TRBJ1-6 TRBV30 CAWSVLRSPLHF
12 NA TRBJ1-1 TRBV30 CAWNQPNTEAFF
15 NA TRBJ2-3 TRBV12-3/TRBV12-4 CASRLTSASTDTQYF
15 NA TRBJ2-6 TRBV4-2 CASSPRGHGFNVLTF
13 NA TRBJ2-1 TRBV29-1 CSVARGQGNEQFF
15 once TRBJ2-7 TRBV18 CASSPGQGAPHEQYF
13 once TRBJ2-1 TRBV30 CAWSTGWGYEQFF
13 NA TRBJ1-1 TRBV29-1 CSVKRDLNTEAFF
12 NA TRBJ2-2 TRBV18 CASSPLAGELFF
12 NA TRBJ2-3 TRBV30 CAWGVGTDTQYF
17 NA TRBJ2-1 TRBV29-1 CSVDHGRGTRSYNEQFF
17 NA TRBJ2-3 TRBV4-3 CASSQAYRGAFTDTQYF
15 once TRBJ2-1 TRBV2 CASSETSGRGNEQFF
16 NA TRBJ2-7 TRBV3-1 CASSQAVWTGTYEQYF
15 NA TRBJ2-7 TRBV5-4 CASSAGTGRSYEQYF
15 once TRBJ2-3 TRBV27 CASSLSDRGTDTQYF
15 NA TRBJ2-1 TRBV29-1 CSGRTSGPTYNEQFF